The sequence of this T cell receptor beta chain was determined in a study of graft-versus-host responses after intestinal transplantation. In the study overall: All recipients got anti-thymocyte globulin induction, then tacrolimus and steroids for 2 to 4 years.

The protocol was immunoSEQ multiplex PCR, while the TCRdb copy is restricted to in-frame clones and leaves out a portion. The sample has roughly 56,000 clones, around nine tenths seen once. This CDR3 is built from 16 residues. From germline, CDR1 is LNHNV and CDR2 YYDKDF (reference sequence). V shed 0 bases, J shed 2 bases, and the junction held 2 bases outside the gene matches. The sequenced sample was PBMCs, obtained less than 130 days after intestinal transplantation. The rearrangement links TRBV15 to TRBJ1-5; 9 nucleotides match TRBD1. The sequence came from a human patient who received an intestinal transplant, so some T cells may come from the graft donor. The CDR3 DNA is TGTGCCACCAGCAGAGATAGGGACAGGGGCAATCAGCCCCAGCATTTT. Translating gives CATSRDRDRGNQPQHF.